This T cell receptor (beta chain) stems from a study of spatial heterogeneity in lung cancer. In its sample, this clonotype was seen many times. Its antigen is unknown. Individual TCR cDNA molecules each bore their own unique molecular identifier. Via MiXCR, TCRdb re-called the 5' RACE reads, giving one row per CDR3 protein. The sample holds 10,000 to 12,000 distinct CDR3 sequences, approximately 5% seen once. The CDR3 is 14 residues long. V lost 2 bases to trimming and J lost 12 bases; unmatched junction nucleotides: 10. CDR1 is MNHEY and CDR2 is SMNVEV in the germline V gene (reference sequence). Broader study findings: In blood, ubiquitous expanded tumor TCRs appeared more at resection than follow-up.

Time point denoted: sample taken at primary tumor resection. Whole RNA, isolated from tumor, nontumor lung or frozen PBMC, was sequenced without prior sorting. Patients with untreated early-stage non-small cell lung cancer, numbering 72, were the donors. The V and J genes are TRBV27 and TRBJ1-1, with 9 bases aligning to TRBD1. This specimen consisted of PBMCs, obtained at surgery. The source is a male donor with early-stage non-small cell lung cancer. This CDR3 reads CASSLHQPQGASFF. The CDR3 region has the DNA TGTGCCAGCAGTTTACACCAACCACAGGGGGCTTCTTTCTTT.